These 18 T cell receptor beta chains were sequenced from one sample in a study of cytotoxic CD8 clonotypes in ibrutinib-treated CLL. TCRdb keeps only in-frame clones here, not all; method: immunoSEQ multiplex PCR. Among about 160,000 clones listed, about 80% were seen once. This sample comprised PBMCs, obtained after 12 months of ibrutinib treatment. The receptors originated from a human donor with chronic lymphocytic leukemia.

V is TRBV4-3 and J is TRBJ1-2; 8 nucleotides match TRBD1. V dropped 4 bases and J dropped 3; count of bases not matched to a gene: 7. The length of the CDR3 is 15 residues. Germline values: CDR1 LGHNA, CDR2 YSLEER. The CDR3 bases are TGCGCCAGCAGCCCCGCGGACAGGGAATACTATGGCTACACCTTC. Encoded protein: CASSPADREYYGYTF.

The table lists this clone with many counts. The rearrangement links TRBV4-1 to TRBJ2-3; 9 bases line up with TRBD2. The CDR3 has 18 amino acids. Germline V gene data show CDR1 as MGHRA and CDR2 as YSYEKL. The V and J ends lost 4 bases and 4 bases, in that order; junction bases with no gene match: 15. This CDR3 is CASSPLMGGGAEADTQYF. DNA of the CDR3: TGCGCCAGCAGCCCCTTAATGGGCGGGGGGGCCGAGGCAGATACGCAGTATTTT.

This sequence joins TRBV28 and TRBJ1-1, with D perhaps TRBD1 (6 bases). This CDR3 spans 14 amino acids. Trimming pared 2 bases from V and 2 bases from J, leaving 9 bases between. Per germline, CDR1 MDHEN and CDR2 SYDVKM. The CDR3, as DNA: TGTGCCAGCAGTTTAGGGGGCCTCAACACTGAAGCTTTCTTT. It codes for CASSLGGLNTEAFF.

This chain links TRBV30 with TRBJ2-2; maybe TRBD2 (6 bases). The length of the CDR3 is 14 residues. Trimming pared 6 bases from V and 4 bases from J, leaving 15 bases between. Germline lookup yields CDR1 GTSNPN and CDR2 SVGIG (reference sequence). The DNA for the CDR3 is TGTGCCTGCCCCCGGAGGGTAGGCACCGGGGAGCTGTTTTTT. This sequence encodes CACPRRVGTGELFF.

This chain's CDR3 is CASRVDGLSYEQYF. The CDR3 nucleotides are TGTGCCAGCAGGGTAGATGGGCTATCCTACGAGCAGTACTTC. The V gene is TRBV28, the J gene TRBJ2-5, with D uncertain. Gene TRBJ2-7 matches the end of the DNA better, so the J call may be wrong. Per germline, CDR1 MDHEN and CDR2 SYDVKM. The CDR3 runs to 14 residues.

CDR3 in DNA: TGTGCCAGCAGCGACCGGAGCCAAGATACGCAGTATTTT. It yields the protein CASSDRSQDTQYF. The chain employs TRBV7-2 and TRBJ2-3; D gene unclear. V lost 5 bases, J lost 5 bases, and 11 bases lay in between. CDR1 is SGHTA, CDR2 FQGNSA, per germline. The CDR3 covers 13 residues. Combining the CDR3 with reference TRBV7-2 and TRBJ2-3 gives the whole variable domain GAGVSQSPSNKVTEKGKDVELRCDPISGHTALYWYRQSLGQGLEFLIYFQGNSAPDKSGLPSDRFSAERTGGSVSTLTIQRTQQEDSAVYLCASSDRSQDTQYFGPGTRLTVL.

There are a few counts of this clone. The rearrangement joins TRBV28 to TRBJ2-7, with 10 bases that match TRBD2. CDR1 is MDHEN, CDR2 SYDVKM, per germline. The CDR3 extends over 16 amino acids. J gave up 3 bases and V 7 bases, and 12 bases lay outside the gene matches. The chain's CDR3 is CASTTWTSGTSYEQYF. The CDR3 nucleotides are TGTGCCAGCACCACTTGGACTAGCGGAACAAGCTACGAGCAGTACTTC.

CDR3 DNA: TGTGCCAGCTACGGGTTTGAGAGGGTGCCCTACGAGCAGTACTTC. Translation: CASYGFERVPYEQYF. J is TRBJ2-7 and V is TRBV2; D is possibly TRBD2 (5 bases). The V gene lost 8 bases and the J gene lost 2 bases, with 19 bases spanning the gap. The germline V gene has CDR1 SNHLY and CDR2 FYNNEI. This CDR3 is 15 amino acids long.

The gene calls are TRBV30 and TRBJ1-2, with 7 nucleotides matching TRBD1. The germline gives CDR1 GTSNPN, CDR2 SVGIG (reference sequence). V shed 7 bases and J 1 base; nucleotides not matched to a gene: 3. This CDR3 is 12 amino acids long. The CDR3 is CASTGNNYGYTF. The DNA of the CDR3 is TGTGCCTCGACAGGGAATAACTATGGCTACACCTTC.

The CDR3 spells CASIGPTGAGGAGELFF. The CDR3 DNA sequence: TGTGCCAGCATCGGACCGACAGGGGCTGGGGGTGCCGGGGAGCTGTTTTTT. The chain recombines TRBV28 with TRBJ2-2; TRBD1 matches at 8 bases. V shed 7 bases and J 6 bases; nucleotides not matched to a gene: 16. Germline V gives CDR1 MDHEN, CDR2 SYDVKM. The CDR3 is 17 amino acids.

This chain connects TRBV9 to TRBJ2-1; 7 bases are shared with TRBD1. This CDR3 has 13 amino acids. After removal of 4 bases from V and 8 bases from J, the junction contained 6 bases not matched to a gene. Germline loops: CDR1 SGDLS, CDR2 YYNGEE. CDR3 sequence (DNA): TGTGCCAGCAGCCAACAGGGGAGTTATGAGCAGTTCTTC. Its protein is CASSQQGSYEQFF. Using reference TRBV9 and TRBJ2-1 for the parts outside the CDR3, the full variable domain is DSGVTQTPKHLITATGQRVTLRCSPRSGDLSVYWYQQSLDQGLQFLIQYYNGEERAKGNILERFSAQQFPDLHSELNLSSLELGDSALYFCASSQQGSYEQFFGPGTRLTVL.

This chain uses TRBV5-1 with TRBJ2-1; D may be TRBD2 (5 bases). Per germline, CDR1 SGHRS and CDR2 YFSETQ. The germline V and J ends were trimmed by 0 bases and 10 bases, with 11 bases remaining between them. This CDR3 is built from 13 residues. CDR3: CASSLAGINEQFF. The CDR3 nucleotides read TGCGCCAGCAGCTTGGCCGGGATCAACGAGCAGTTCTTC.

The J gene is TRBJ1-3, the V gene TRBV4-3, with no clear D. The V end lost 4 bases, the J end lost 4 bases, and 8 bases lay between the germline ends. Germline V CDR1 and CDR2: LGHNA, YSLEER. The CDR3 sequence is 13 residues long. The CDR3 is CASSPERGNTIYF. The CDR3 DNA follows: TGCGCCAGCAGCCCCGAGAGGGGAAACACCATATATTTT.

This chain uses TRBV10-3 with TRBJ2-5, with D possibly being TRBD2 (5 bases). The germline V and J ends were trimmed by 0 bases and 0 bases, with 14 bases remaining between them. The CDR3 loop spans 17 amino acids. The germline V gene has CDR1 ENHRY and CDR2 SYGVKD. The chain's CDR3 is CAISESPGLRYQETQYF. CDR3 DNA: TGTGCCATCAGTGAGTCCCCGGGGTTGAGGTACCAAGAGACCCAGTACTTC.

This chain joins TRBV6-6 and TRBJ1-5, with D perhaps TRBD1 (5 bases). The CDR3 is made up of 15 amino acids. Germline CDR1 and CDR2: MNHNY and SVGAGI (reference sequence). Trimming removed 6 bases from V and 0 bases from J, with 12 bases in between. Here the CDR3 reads CASRRDVDSNQPQHF. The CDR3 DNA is TGTGCCAGCAGACGGGACGTGGATAGCAATCAGCCCCAGCATTTT.

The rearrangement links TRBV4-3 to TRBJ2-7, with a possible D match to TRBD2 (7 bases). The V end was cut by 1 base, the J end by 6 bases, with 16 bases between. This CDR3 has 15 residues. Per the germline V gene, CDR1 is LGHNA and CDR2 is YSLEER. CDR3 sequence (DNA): TGCGCCAGCAGCCAAGTGGGGGGGCTTGCTACCGAGCAGTACTTC. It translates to CASSQVGGLATEQYF.

In nucleotides, the CDR3 is TGCAGCAGGAGGGCTGGAAACACCATATATTTT. Its protein is CSRRAGNTIYF. The V and J genes are TRBV20-1 and TRBJ1-3; unclear D gene. The CDR3 runs to 11 residues. The germline gives CDR1 DFQATT, CDR2 SNEGSKA (reference sequence).

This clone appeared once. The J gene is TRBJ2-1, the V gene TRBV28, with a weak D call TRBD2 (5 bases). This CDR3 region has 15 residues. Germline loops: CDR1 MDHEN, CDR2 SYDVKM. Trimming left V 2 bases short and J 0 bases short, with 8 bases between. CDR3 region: CASSLTGSSYNEQFF. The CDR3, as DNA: TGTGCCAGCAGTTTAACGGGGTCCTCCTACAATGAGCAGTTCTTC.